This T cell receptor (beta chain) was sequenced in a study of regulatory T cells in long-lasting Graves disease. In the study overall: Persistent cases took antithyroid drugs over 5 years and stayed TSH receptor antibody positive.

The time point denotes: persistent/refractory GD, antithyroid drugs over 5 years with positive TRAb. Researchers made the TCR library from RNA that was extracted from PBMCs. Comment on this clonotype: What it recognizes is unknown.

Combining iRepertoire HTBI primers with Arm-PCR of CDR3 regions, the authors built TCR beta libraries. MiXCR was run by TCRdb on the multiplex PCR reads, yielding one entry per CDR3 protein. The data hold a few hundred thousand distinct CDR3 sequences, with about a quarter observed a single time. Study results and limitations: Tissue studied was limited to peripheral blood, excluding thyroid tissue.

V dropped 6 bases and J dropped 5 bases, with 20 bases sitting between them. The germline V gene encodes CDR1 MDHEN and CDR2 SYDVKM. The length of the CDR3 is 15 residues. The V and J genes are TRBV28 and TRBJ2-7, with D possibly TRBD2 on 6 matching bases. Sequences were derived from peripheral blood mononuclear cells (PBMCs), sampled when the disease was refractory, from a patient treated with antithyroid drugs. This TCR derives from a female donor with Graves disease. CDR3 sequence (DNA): TGTGCCAGCAGATCCAACCTCGGAGGGCCCCACGAGCAGTACTTC. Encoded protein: CASRSNLGGPHEQYF.